This T cell receptor beta chain stems from a study of blood T cell repertoires in COVID-19. Looking at the study overall: COVID-19 samples from acute and convalescent phases originated in the United States, Italy and Spain. Sources were T cells, B-cell-depleted T cells, or PBMCs; the material itself was cDNA or gDNA.

Per the original data handling: From reference gene primer amplification, estimates of nucleated cell counts were derived. Profiled with immunoSEQ multiplex PCR; TCRdb holds only in-frame clones, not every one. V and J calls and clone size follow that table, whereas D and trimming were derived from the DNA. The sample contains around 79,000 clones, roughly 90% of which appear only once. The CDR3 covers 16 residues. The sequencing input was peripheral blood. This clonotype originated in a human donor in a cohort sampled during active COVID-19. This chain joins TRBV21-1 and TRBJ2-1; the listed D gene, TRBD2, was not tested against the DNA. TRBV21-1 is a pseudogene locus. CDR3 amino acids: CASSKELAGGINEQFF. CDR3 coding DNA: TGTGCCAGCAGCAAGGAACTAGCGGGAGGAATCAATGAGCAGTTCTTC.